One sample yielded the 2 T cell receptor beta chains listed below, sequenced in a study of shared clonotypes between healthy human individuals. The assay was immunoSEQ multiplex PCR, and TCRdb's table has in-frame clones only and misses some. The sample contains 550,000 to 600,000 clones, nearly 98% of which appear only once. CD8 cells regarded as naive lacked CD45RO, were positively chosen for CCR7, and omitted terminally differentiated effector memory CD45RA+ cells. The sample consisted of naive CD8+ T cells sorted from blood. The receptors here all came from a man aged 30-40 years in good health.

This chain uses TRBV25-1 with TRBJ2-7; D possibly uses TRBD1 or TRBD2 (5 bases each). CDR3 length: 14 residues. Trimming took 3 bases from V and 2 from J, leaving 11 bases between them. Germline CDR1 reads MGHDK; CDR2 reads SYGVNS. As DNA, the CDR3 is TGTGCCAGCAGTGAGGGGACGCCGGCCTACGAGCAGTACTTC. Its protein is CASSEGTPAYEQYF.

The chain has TRBV18 and TRBJ2-1; 11 bases are shared with TRBD2. In germline, CDR1 is KGHSH, CDR2 LQKENI. This CDR3 contains 18 residues. The junction had 13 bases not matched to a gene; V was cut back by 3 bases and J by 6 bases. CDR3 in amino acids: CASSPTLLAGGLSNEQFF. In nucleotides, the CDR3 is TGTGCCAGCTCACCTACGCTTTTAGCGGGAGGGCTATCCAATGAGCAGTTCTTC.